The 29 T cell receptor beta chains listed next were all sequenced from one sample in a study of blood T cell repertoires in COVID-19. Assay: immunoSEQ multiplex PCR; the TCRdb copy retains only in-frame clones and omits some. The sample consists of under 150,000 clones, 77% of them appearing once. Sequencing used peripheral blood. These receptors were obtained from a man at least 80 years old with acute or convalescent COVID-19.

CDR3 bases: TGTGCCAGCAGTCCCCGGGACAGAGACTACACTGAAGCTTTCTTT. Translated: CASSPRDRDYTEAFF. V and J are TRBV6-5 and TRBJ1-1; TRBD1 agrees at 7 bases. The CDR3 covers 15 residues. Germline V gives CDR1 MNHEY, CDR2 SVGAGI. J gave up 3 bases and V 5 bases, and 9 bases lay outside the gene matches.

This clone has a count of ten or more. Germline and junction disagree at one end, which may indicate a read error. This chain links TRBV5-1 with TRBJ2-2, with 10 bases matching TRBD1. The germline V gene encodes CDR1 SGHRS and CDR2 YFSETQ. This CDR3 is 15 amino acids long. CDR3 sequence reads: CASNLEGTGVGELFF. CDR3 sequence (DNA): TGCGCCAGCAACTTGGAAGGGACAGGGGTCGGGGAGCTGTTTTTT. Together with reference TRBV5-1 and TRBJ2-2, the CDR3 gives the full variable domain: KAGVTQTPRYLIKTRGQQVTLSCSPISGHRSVSWYQQTPGQGLQFLFEYFSETQRNKGNFPGRFSGRQFSNSRSEMNVSTLELGDSALYLCASNLEGTGVGELFFGEGSRLTVL.

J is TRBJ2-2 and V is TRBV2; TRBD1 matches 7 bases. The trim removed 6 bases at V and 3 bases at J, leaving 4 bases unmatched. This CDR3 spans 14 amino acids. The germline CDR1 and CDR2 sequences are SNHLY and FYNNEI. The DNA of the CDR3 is TGTGCCAGCAGAGACAGGGTATACACCGGGGAGCTGTTTTTT. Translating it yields CASRDRVYTGELFF.

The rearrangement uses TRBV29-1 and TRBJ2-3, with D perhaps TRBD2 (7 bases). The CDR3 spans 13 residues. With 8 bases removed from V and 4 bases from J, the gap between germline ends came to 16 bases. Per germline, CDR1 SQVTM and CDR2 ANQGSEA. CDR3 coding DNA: TGCAGCACCCTGGGGGCGGGGGCAGATACGCAGTATTTT. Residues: CSTLGAGADTQYF.

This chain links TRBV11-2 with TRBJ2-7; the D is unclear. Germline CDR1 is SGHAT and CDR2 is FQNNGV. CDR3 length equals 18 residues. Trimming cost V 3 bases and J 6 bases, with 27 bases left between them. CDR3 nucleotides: TGTGCCAGCAGCTTCAGTACAGTTGTAGGTAGGATCGATCCCGAGCAGTACTTC. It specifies CASSFSTVVGRIDPEQYF.

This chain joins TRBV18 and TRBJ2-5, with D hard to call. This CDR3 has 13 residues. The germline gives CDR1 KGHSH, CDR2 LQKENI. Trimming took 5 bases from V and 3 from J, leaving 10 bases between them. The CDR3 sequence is CASSSRREETQYF. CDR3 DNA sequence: TGTGCCAGCTCAAGTCGGAGAGAAGAGACCCAGTACTTC.

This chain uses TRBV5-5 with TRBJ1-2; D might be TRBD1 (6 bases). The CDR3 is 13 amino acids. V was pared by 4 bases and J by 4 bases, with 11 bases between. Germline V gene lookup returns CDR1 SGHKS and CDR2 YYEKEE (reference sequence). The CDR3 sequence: CASSQGQSYGYTF. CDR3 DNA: TGTGCCAGCAGCCAAGGACAGAGCTATGGCTACACCTTC.

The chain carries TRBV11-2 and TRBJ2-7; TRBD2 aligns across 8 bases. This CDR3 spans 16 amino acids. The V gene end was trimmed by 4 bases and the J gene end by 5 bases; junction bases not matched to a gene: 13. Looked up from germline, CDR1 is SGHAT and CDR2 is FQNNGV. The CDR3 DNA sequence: TGTGCCAGCAGCTCTTATAGGCTAGCGGGCATCGACGAGCAGTACTTC. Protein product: CASSSYRLAGIDEQYF.

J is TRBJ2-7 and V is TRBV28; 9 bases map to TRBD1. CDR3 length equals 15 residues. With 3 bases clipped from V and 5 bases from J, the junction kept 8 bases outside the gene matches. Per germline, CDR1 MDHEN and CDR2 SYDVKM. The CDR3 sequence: CASSLPGQGSNEQYF. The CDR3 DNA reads TGTGCCAGCAGTTTGCCGGGACAGGGATCCAACGAGCAGTACTTC.

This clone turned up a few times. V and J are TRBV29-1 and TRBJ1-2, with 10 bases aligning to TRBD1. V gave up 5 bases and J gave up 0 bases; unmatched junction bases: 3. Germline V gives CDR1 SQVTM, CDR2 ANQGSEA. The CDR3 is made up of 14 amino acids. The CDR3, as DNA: TGCAGCGTTCCCGGACAGGGGGCTAACTATGGCTACACCTTC. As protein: CSVPGQGANYGYTF.

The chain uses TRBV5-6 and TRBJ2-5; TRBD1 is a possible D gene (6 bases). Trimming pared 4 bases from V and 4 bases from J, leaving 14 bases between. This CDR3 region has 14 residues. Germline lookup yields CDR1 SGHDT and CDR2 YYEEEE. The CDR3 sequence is CASSDTTGRETQYF. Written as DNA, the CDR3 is TGTGCCAGCAGCGATACCACAGGGCGAGAGACCCAGTACTTC.

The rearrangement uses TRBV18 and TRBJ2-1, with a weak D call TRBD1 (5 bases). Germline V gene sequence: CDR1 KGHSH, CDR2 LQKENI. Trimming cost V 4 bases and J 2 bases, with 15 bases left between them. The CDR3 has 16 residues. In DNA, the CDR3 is TGTGCCAGCTCACTGCAGGGTGGCAGGCCCTACAATGAGCAGTTCTTC. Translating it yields CASSLQGGRPYNEQFF. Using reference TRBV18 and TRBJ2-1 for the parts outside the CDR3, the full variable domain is NAGVMQNPRHLVRRRGQEARLRCSPMKGHSHVYWYRQLPEEGLKFMVYLQKENIIDESGMPKERFSAEFPKEGPSILRIQQVVRGDSAAYFCASSLQGGRPYNEQFFGPGTRLTVL.

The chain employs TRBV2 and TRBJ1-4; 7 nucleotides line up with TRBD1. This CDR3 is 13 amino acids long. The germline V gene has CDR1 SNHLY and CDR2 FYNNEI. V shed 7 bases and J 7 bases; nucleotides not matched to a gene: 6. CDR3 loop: CASIRGKGEKLFF. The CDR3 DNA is TGTGCCAGCATCAGGGGGAAGGGTGAAAAACTGTTTTTT. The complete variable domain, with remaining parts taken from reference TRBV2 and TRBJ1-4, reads EPEVTQTPSHQVTQMGQEVILRCVPISNHLYFYWYRQILGQKVEFLVSFYNNEISEKSEIFDDQFSVERPDGSNFTLKIRSTKLEDSAMYFCASIRGKGEKLFFGSGTQLSVL.

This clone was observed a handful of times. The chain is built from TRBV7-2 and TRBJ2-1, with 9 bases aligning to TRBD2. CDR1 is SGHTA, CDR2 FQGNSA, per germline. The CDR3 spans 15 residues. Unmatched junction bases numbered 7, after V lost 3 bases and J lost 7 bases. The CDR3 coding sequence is TGTGCCAGCAGCTTTAGCGGGGGCCAGGGGAATGAGCAGTTCTTC. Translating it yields CASSFSGGQGNEQFF.

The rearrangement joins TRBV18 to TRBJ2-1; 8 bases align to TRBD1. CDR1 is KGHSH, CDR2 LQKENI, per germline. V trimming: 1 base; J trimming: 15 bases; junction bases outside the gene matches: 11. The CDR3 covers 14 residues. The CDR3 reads CASSPQGGTGTPFF. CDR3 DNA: TGTGCCAGCTCACCACAAGGAGGGACAGGCACCCCGTTCTTC.

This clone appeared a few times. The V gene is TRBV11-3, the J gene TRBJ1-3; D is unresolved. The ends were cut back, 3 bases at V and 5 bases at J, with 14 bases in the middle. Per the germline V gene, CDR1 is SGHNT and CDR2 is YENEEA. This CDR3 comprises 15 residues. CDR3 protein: CASSFTVSERNTIYF. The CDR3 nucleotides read TGTGCCAGCAGCTTTACGGTCTCTGAGAGAAACACCATATATTTT.

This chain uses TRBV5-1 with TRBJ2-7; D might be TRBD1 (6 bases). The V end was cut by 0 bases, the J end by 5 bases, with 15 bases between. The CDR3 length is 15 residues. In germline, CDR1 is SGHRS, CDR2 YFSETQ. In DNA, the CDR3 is TGCGCCAGCAGCTTGGGGACAGCTACTACCAACGAGCAGTACTTC. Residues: CASSLGTATTNEQYF.

The CDR3 sequence: CATSDTGGRLFF. The CDR3 nucleotides read TGTGCCACCAGTGATACAGGGGGAAGACTGTTTTTT. J is TRBJ1-4 and V is TRBV24-1; 8 bases line up with TRBD1. With V trimmed by 3 bases and J by 13 bases, 3 bases remained unmatched. Germline CDR1 reads KGHDR; CDR2 reads SFDVKD. This CDR3 region has 12 residues.

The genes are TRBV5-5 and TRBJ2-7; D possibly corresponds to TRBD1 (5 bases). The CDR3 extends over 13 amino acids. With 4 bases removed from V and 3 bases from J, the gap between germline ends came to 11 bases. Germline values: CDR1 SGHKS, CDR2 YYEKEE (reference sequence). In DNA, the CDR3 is TGTGCCAGCAGCACGAAGGGGTTCTACGAGCAGTACTTC. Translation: CASSTKGFYEQYF.

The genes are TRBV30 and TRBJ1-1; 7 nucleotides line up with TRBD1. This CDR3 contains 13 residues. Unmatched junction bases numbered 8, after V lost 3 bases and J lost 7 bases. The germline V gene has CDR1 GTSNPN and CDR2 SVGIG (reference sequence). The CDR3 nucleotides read TGTGCCTGGAGGGGACAGCTGATAAGTGAAGCTTTCTTT. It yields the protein CAWRGQLISEAFF.

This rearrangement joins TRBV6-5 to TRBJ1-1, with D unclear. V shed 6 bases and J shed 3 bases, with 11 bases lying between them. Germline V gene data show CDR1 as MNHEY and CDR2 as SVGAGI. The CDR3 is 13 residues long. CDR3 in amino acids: CASRRDEYTEAFF. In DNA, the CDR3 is TGTGCCAGCAGGAGGGATGAGTACACTGAAGCTTTCTTT.

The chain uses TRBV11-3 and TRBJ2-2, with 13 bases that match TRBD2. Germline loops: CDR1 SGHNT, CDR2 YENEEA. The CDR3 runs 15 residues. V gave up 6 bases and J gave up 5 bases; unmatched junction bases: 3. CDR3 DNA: TGTGCCAGCAGTTCGGGACTAGCGGGAACCGGGGAGCTGTTTTTT. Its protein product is CASSSGLAGTGELFF.

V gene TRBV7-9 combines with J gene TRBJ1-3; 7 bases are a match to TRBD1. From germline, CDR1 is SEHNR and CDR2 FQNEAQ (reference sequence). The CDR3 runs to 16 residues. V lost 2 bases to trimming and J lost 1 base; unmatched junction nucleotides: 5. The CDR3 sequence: CASSLTGQVSGNTIYF. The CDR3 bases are TGTGCCAGCAGCTTAACTGGACAGGTGTCTGGAAACACCATATATTTT.

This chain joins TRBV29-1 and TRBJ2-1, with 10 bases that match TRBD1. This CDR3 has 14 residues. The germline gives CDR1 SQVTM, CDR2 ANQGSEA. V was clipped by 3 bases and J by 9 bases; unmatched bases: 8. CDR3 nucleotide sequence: TGCAGCGTTGACCCCGCGGGACAGGGGACTGAGCAGTTCTTC. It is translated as CSVDPAGQGTEQFF.

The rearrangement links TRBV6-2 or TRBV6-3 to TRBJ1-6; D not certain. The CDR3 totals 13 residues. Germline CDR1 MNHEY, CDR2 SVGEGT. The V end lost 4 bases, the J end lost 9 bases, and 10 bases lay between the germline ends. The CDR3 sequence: CASSFGQASPLHF. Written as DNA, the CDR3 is TGTGCCAGCAGTTTCGGCCAGGCTTCACCCCTCCACTTT.

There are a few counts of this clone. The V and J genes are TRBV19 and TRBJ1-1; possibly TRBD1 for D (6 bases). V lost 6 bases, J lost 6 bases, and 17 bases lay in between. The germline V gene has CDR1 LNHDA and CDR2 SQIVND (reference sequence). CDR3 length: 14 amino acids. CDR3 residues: CASSQRGLGAEAFF. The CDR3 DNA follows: TGTGCCAGTAGCCAGAGGGGGTTGGGGGCTGAAGCTTTCTTT.

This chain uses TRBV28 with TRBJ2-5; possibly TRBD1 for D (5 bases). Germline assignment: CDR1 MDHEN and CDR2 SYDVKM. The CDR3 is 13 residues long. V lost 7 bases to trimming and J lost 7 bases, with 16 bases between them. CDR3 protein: CASMAGNVGTQYF. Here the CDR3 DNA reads TGTGCCAGCATGGCAGGGAACGTTGGGACCCAGTACTTC.

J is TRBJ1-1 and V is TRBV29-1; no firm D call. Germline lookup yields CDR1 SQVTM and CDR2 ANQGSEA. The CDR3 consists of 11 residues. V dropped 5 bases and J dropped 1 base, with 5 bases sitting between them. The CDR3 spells CSVSRNTEAFF. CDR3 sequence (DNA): TGCAGCGTTAGTAGGAACACTGAAGCTTTCTTT.

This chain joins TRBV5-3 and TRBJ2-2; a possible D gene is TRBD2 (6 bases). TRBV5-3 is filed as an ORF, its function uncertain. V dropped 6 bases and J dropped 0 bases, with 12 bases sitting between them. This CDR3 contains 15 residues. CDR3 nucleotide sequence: TGTGCCAGAATCGGGGGTCATACGAACACCGGGGAGCTGTTTTTT. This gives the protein CARIGGHTNTGELFF.